Included here is one T cell receptor beta chain sequence, with context. This record belongs to a study of OX40 agonist ivuxolimab in advanced cancers. The CDR3 is 13 amino acids. Trimming removed 2 bases from V and 8 bases from J, with 10 bases in between. CDR1 and CDR2 (germline): SGHTA, FQGTGA. Libraries were prepared by immunoSEQ multiplex PCR; TCRdb keeps only in-frame clonotypes and omits some of them. The data show 100,000 or so clones, less than 95% seen once. The chain couples TRBV7-3 to TRBJ2-1; D remains ambiguous. This TCR was sampled from an adult with an advanced solid tumor such as melanoma, head and neck, liver or kidney cancer. This material consisted of CD4+ or CD8+ T cells sorted from blood, taken in a trial of the OX40 agonist ivuxolimab. CDR3 sequence (DNA): TGTGCCAGCAGCTTATTTAGACGCGATGAGCAGTTCTTC. Amino acid sequence: CASSLFRRDEQFF.